This T cell receptor beta chain was sequenced during a study of blood T cell repertoires in COVID-19 (dated by TCRdb to 2018 to 2021). Broadly, across the study: Samples from collaborators originated in the United States, Italy and Spain and spanned both the acute and convalescent phases of COVID-19. The prospective study material was composed of cDNA or gDNA derived from T cells, B-cell-depleted T cells, or PBMCs. The dataset comprised deeply sampled blood TCRbeta repertoires from subjects exposed to, actively infected with, or recovered from COVID-19. The repertoires were made available in a free public database intended to serve as a resource for research on the immune response to SARS-CoV-2. The samples were drawn from the first 160 participants of the ongoing ImmuneRACE study and from 1,200 or so subjects provided by 6 global collaborators. Nearly every sample came with metadata listing a de-identified subject ID, COVID-19 status, age in years and sex. HLA class I and class II types, where available, came from metadata supplied by the sample provider rather than from assay-based typing.

The immunoSEQ Assay, a bias-controlled multiplex PCR, was used to amplify TCRbeta CDR3 regions from genomic DNA. Regarding the original processing steps: Within the assay, amplification of reference gene primers was used to estimate how many nucleated cells each sample contained. Sequence reads were collapsed and filtered to measure the absolute abundance of every unique TCRbeta CDR3 rearrangement. For each sample, productive Simpson clonality was calculated as the square root of Simpson's diversity index across productive rearrangements. Drawn from immuneACCESS, this table holds only the in-frame rearrangements with V and J called that TCRdb kept. Clones are partly lost; checked studies trace under half to an unresolved V gene and leave the rest unexplained. That table is the source of V, J and clone size, and D and trimming were worked out from the DNA. The sample table contains 200,000 to 250,000 clones; only one count was recorded for under 90% of them. The ten largest clones add up to approximately 3.6% of the sample.

The CDR3 contains 15 residues, cysteine and phenylalanine counted. The CDR3 DNA has 45 bases and is translated from base 1. The germline V gene encodes CDR1 SGHAT and CDR2 FQNNGV. V is pruned by 0 bases and J by 0 bases, leaving 2 bases of the junction without a gene match. Note on this clone: What this receptor recognizes is not known. No much larger clone exists at a distance of one base, and base qualities are not known.

Study-wide conclusions, independent of this receptor: How much clinical and demographic metadata was included differed by source and by participant, and the metadata was provided uncurated.

In the prospective study, participants were roughly 18 to 100 years old, resided in 24 geographic areas of the United States, and were enrolled through a virtual design. In the prospective study, cohorts were assigned on the basis of participant-reported clinical history obtained from a screening survey and a study questionnaire. Recovered participants in ImmuneRACE Cohort 3 were defined as having two consecutive negative NP/OP PCR tests, clearance from a healthcare professional, or resolution of symptoms. Mobile phlebotomists in the prospective study collected whole blood, serum and a nasopharyngeal or oropharyngeal swab from every participant. Prospective study participants could optionally give additional blood draws and questionnaires over an approximately 2-month period. Before DNA extraction, prospective study blood samples were shipped either frozen or at room temperature.

The sequence derives from a woman aged 55-70 years who had recovered from COVID-19. The sequenced material came from PBMCs or T cells enriched from blood (not recorded which). The rearrangement combines TRBV11-2 with TRBJ2-7, and TRBD1 aligns with 7 junction nucleotides. The CDR3 protein sequence reads: CASSLEPGGSYEQYF. The nucleotides are TGTGCCAGCAGCTTAGAGCCAGGGGGCTCCTACGAGCAGTACTTC.